The 8 T cell receptor beta chains given below trace back to one sample, sequenced in a study of beta chain features in type 1 diabetes. Study results and caveats: All four CD4+ subsets from Type 1 diabetes patients carried moderately but significantly shorter TCRB CDR3s.

Expressed TCRB transcripts were sequenced because the entire RNA isolate underwent reverse transcription. Profiling relied on immunoSEQ multiplex PCR, and the TCRdb table lists in-frame clones only, not all of them. In the table there are roughly 140,000 clones, 10% of which are singletons. No antigen has been assigned to these receptors. Sequenced input: central memory CD4+ T cells from blood. Receptor source: a man aged 30 to 39 with type 1 diabetes.

The chain couples TRBV9 to TRBJ1-5; no definite D call. The CDR3 is 15 residues long. Germline loops: CDR1 SGDLS, CDR2 YYNGEE. V dropped 0 bases and J dropped 5 bases, with 12 bases sitting between them. DNA of the CDR3: TGTGCCAGCAGCGTAGCAGGAACAGATGATCAGCCCCAGCATTTT. It translates to CASSVAGTDDQPQHF.

The chain joins TRBV6-5 to TRBJ2-5; a possible D gene is TRBD2 (5 bases). CDR3 length: 16 amino acids. V lost 2 bases, J lost 0 bases, and 13 bases lay in between. Germline loops: CDR1 MNHEY, CDR2 SVGAGI. This CDR3 reads CASSYRPPGYQETQYF. The CDR3 coding sequence is TGTGCCAGCAGTTACCGCCCCCCGGGGTACCAAGAGACCCAGTACTTC.

The chain uses TRBV29-1 and TRBJ2-7; TRBD1 aligns across 9 bases. The CDR3 has 16 amino acids. The J segment lost 1 base and the V segment lost 6 bases, leaving 13 bases of the junction unmatched. Germline V CDR1 and CDR2: SQVTM, ANQGSEA. The CDR3 here is CSVEGQGRIGSYEQYF. The CDR3 coding sequence is TGCAGCGTGGAGGGACAGGGTAGAATTGGGTCCTACGAGCAGTACTTC.

This clone was seen only a few times. V gene TRBV7-3 combines with J gene TRBJ2-1; D call uncertain. In germline, CDR1 is SGHTA, CDR2 FQGTGA. V was clipped by 1 base and J by 7 bases, with 5 bases between them. CDR3 size: 12 residues. The CDR3 coding sequence is TGTGCCAGCAGCTTAAGAGGTAATGAGCAGTTCTTC. This translates into CASSLRGNEQFF.

A few counts support this clone. This chain links TRBV5-6 with TRBJ2-1; TRBD2 matches at 10 bases. Germline lookup yields CDR1 SGHDT and CDR2 YYEEEE. V trimming: 3 bases; J trimming: 0 bases; junction bases outside the gene matches: 6. The CDR3 has 17 residues. CDR3 sequence (DNA): TGTGCCAGCAGCTCACCTGGACTAGCGGACTCCTACAATGAGCAGTTCTTC. Residues: CASSSPGLADSYNEQFF.

This clone was detected a few times. The chain employs TRBV28 and TRBJ2-7, with 8 bases fitting TRBD1. The CDR3 is made up of 15 amino acids. CDR1 is MDHEN, CDR2 SYDVKM, per germline. V shed 7 bases, J shed 5 bases, and the junction held 13 bases outside the gene matches. For the CDR3, the DNA is TGTGCCAGCATTTCCCAGGACAGGGTTGGCCACGAGCAGTACTTC. Its protein is CASISQDRVGHEQYF. Based on the CDR3 plus reference TRBV28 and TRBJ2-7, the full variable domain is DVKVTQSSRYLVKRTGEKVFLECVQDMDHENMFWYRQDPGLGLRLIYFSYDVKMKEKGDIPEGYSVSREKKERFSLILESASTNQTSMYLCASISQDRVGHEQYFGPGTRLTVT.

This chain connects TRBV20-1 to TRBJ2-7; tentative D call: TRBD2 (5 bases). The length of the CDR3 is 11 residues. Trimming removed 3 bases at V and 2 bases at J, with 5 bases between. Germline CDR1 and CDR2: DFQATT and SNEGSKA (reference sequence). The CDR3 nucleotides read TGCAGTGCTAGGGGAGCCTACGAGCAGTACTTC. This gives the protein CSARGAYEQYF.

This clone was picked up many times. This chain joins TRBV9 and TRBJ2-7; 7 nucleotides match TRBD2. There are 15 residues in the CDR3. Germline V gene data show CDR1 as SGDLS and CDR2 as YYNGEE. V gave up 0 bases and J gave up 4 bases; unmatched junction bases: 7. The CDR3 loop reads CASSVDGGGMYEQYF. The CDR3 DNA sequence: TGTGCCAGCAGCGTAGATGGGGGAGGGATGTACGAGCAGTACTTC.